This T cell receptor (beta chain) was sequenced in a study of cytomegalovirus exposure and HLA in healthy donors. Germline V gives CDR1 SGHDT, CDR2 YYEEEE. The CDR3 extends over 14 amino acids. 60 Vbeta and 13 Jbeta primers were used in PCR. Sequenced by immunoSEQ multiplex PCR; TCRdb stores in-frame clones only, minus some. This sample has over 100,000 clones, with roughly 78% found just once. Sequenced sample: PBMCs. This TCR derives from a man in his fifties in good health and CMV-seropositive. J is TRBJ2-5 and V is TRBV5-6, with no clear D. The DNA end favors TRBJ2-7, so the J call may be wrong. CDR3 sequence reads: CASSSVRRFNEQYF. As DNA, the CDR3 is TGTGCCAGCAGCTCCGTTCGCCGGTTCAACGAGCAGTACTTC.